Listed below are T cell receptor beta chains from one sample, sequenced in a study of T-cell reconstitution after alpha-beta-depleted transplantation in children. MiXCR was run by TCRdb on the PCR reads, yielding one entry per CDR3 protein. Of approximately 1,000,000 distinct CDR3 sequences listed, about 29% are singletons. The sequenced sample was PBMCs, mostly from graft donor cells, obtained 360 days after TCRalphabeta/CD19-depleted stem cell transplant. Receptors originate from a boy younger than two who had a stem cell transplant for SCID, so the T cells may come from the graft donor. The CDR3 runs from the conserved cysteine through the conserved F or W. The D gene is left open where the match is weak. Not every row has a clone size; where given, it reads once, few, many or a size class.

v_call	d_call	clone_size	j_call	cdr3_aa	cdr3_nt
TRBV7-8	TRBD2	.	TRBJ2-3	CASSSGLLAGGSDTQYF	TGTGCCAGCAGCTCCGGGCTCCTAGCGGGGGGAAGTGATACGCAGTATTTT
TRBV5-1	.	.	TRBJ2-7	CASSLAVGNSQYF	TGCGCCAGCAGCTTGGCCGTCGGGAACAGCCAGTACTTC
TRBV12-3/TRBV12-4	.	.	TRBJ2-1	CATQQGNTYNEQFF	TGTGCCACCCAACAGGGCAATACCTACAATGAGCAGTTCTTC
TRBV20-1	.	few	TRBJ2-6	CSASISGLLSGANVLTF	TGCAGTGCTAGTATCTCTGGCCTACTCTCTGGGGCCAACGTCCTGACTTTC
TRBV5-1	.	.	TRBJ2-1	CASRGQSSYNEQFF	TGCGCCAGCCGGGGCCAGAGCTCCTACAATGAGCAGTTCTTC
TRBV5-1	.	few	TRBJ2-1	CASSSPFLGGSSYNEQFF	TGCGCCAGCAGCTCCCCGTTTCTCGGGGGCAGCTCCTACAATGAGCAGTTCTTC
TRBV12-3/TRBV12-4	.	many	TRBJ2-2	CASSPDTGELFF	TGTGCCAGCAGTCCCGATACCGGGGAGCTGTTTTTT
TRBV29-1	.	few	TRBJ2-7	CSVEWQGNYEQYF	TGCAGCGTTGAATGGCAGGGCAACTACGAGCAGTACTTC
TRBV4-2	TRBD2	many	TRBJ2-7	CASSQVSSGTYEQYF	TGTGCCAGCAGCCAAGTTTCCAGCGGGACCTACGAGCAGTACTTC
TRBV4-3	.	many	TRBJ1-6	CASSQQPGGINSPLHF	TGCGCCAGCAGCCAACAGCCTGGGGGTATAAATTCACCCCTCCACTTT
TRBV7-9	.	few	TRBJ2-5	CASSLLTPQRKETQYF	TGTGCCAGCAGCTTACTGACTCCTCAGCGGAAAGAGACCCAGTACTTC
TRBV4-1	.	many	TRBJ2-4	CASSPTDGVGRNIQYF	TGCGCCAGCAGCCCCACGGACGGGGTCGGTAGGAACATTCAGTACTTC
TRBV12-3/TRBV12-4	.	few	TRBJ2-7	CASTLGSYEQYF	TGTGCCAGCACCCTAGGGTCCTACGAGCAGTACTTC
TRBV5-5	TRBD1	.	TRBJ1-4	CASSLSTGTANEKLFF	TGTGCCAGCAGCTTGTCAACAGGGACAGCTAATGAAAAACTGTTTTTT
TRBV7-9	TRBD2	.	TRBJ2-7	CASSLEERGPYEQYF	TGTGCCAGCAGCTTAGAGGAGCGGGGTCCCTACGAGCAGTACTTC
TRBV6-5	.	few	TRBJ2-1	CASSYSGTATAYNEQFF	TGTGCCAGCAGTTACTCAGGAACAGCCACGGCCTACAATGAGCAGTTCTTC
TRBV3-1	TRBD2	many	TRBJ2-1	CASSPQRGGSYNEQFF	TGTGCCAGCAGTCCCCAACGGGGGGGCAGCTACAATGAGCAGTTCTTC
TRBV5-6	.	few	TRBJ1-1	CASSLGGPSSWIAEAFF	TGTGCCAGCAGCTTGGGGGGACCGAGCAGCTGGATCGCTGAAGCTTTCTTT